The 32 T cell receptor beta chains reported below all come from one sample, sequenced in a study of blood T cell repertoires in COVID-19. Sequencing used immunoSEQ multiplex PCR; TCRdb keeps in-frame clones, though not all of them. The sample has tens of thousands of clones; around 81% are singletons. The sample consisted of peripheral blood. These receptors originate from an elderly man with acute or convalescent COVID-19.

The chain recombines TRBV28 with TRBJ2-7; no definite D call. Trimming stripped 4 bases from V and 1 base from J, with 8 bases between. The germline V gene encodes CDR1 MDHEN and CDR2 SYDVKM. The CDR3 contains 13 residues. The CDR3 spells CASSSPVSYEQYF. The CDR3 region has the DNA TGTGCCAGCAGTTCACCGGTTTCCTACGAGCAGTACTTC.

This clone has a single count. The chain employs TRBV15 and TRBJ2-3; 8 nucleotides line up with TRBD1. Germline CDR1 reads LNHNV; CDR2 reads YYDKDF (reference sequence). The CDR3 covers 17 residues. V trimming: 1 base; J trimming: 2 bases; junction bases outside the gene matches: 8. The CDR3 loop is CATSRGPGTGPTDTQYF. CDR3 DNA sequence: TGTGCCACCAGCAGAGGACCCGGGACAGGACCCACAGATACGCAGTATTTT.

CDR3 region: CASSLSGDFYNEQFF. The DNA for the CDR3 is TGTGCCAGCAGCCTTAGCGGGGATTTCTACAATGAGCAGTTCTTC. This chain connects TRBV7-2 to TRBJ2-1; 8 nucleotides match TRBD2. This CDR3 region has 15 residues. V dropped 5 bases and J dropped 3; count of bases not matched to a gene: 6. Looked up from germline, CDR1 is SGHTA and CDR2 is FQGNSA.

The gene calls are TRBV2 and TRBJ2-5; the D gene is possibly TRBD2 (6 bases). Germline CDR1 SNHLY, CDR2 FYNNEI. Trimming cost V 5 bases and J 3 bases, with 10 bases left between them. The CDR3 runs 13 residues. This chain's CDR3 is CASSSGVEETQYF. The CDR3 region has the DNA TGTGCCAGCAGTTCGGGAGTTGAAGAGACCCAGTACTTC.

Remarks on this clone: At one end, the junction sequence differs from germline, possibly due to a read error. The rearrangement uses TRBV7-7 and TRBJ2-5, with 10 bases identical to TRBD2. The CDR3 runs to 14 residues. Germline CDR1 is SSHAT and CDR2 is FNYEAQ (reference sequence). In nucleotides, the CDR3 is TGTGCTAGCAGCCTGGGACTAGCGCAAGAGACCCAGTACTTC. It specifies CASSLGLAQETQYF.

This rearrangement joins TRBV7-9 to TRBJ1-1; 8 bases are a match to TRBD1. CDR3 size: 15 residues. V trimming: 5 bases; J trimming: 0 bases; junction bases outside the gene matches: 5. Per germline, CDR1 SEHNR and CDR2 FQNEAQ (reference sequence). The CDR3 spells CASSASTGVNTEAFF. In DNA form, the CDR3 reads TGTGCCAGCAGCGCGTCGACAGGGGTGAACACTGAAGCTTTCTTT.

This clone was counted a single time. The chain is built from TRBV2 and TRBJ1-1, with D perhaps matching TRBD1 (6 bases). The V end lost 0 bases, the J end lost 5 bases, and 10 bases lay between the germline ends. This CDR3 is built from 14 residues. Germline CDR1 reads SNHLY; CDR2 reads FYNNEI. The CDR3 nucleotides are TGTGCCAGCAGTGAAGCGCTTCAGGGGACTGAAGCTTTCTTT. Translated: CASSEALQGTEAFF.

The chain links TRBV20-1 to TRBJ2-1; weak D call: TRBD2 (6 bases). Deletions cut 3 bases from V and 3 bases from J, with 15 bases between. From germline, CDR1 is DFQATT and CDR2 SNEGSKA (reference sequence). The CDR3 is made up of 15 amino acids. CDR3 amino acids: CSASLSGELYNEQFF. The CDR3 DNA follows: TGCAGTGCTAGTTTGTCGGGAGAACTCTACAATGAGCAGTTCTTC.

This chain connects TRBV27 to TRBJ1-1; 10 nucleotides match TRBD1. Germline lookup yields CDR1 MNHEY and CDR2 SMNVEV (reference sequence). The CDR3 consists of 14 residues. V was clipped by 8 bases and J by 4 bases; unmatched bases: 7. This CDR3 is CASSDRGRGTEAFF. The CDR3 nucleotides are TGTGCCAGCTCCGACAGGGGGCGAGGCACTGAAGCTTTCTTT.

V gene TRBV7-9 combines with J gene TRBJ1-3, with D unresolved. This CDR3 is 14 amino acids long. CDR1 is SEHNR, CDR2 FQNEAQ, per germline (reference sequence). V lost 5 bases and J 0 bases, leaving 8 bases between the germline ends. The CDR3 coding sequence is TGTGCCAGCAGCAACTCCCCCTCTGGAAACACCATATATTTT. Translated: CASSNSPSGNTIYF.

The rearrangement uses TRBV7-2 and TRBJ2-3; 9 nucleotides match TRBD1. The V segment lost 4 bases and the J segment 4 bases; nucleotides outside the gene matches: 6. The CDR3 sequence is 15 residues long. The germline CDR1 and CDR2 sequences are SGHTA and FQGNSA. In DNA form, the CDR3 reads TGTGCCAGCAGCTCTTGGGACAGGGACTCAGATACGCAGTATTTT. Its translation is CASSSWDRDSDTQYF.

The chain is built from TRBV19 and TRBJ2-2; D possibly corresponds to TRBD1 (6 bases). V was shortened by 3 bases and J by 0 bases, with 8 bases between the two germline ends. Germline CDR1 is LNHDA and CDR2 is SQIVND (reference sequence). The CDR3 is 15 residues long. CDR3 protein: CASSMGTSNTGELFF. Here the CDR3 DNA reads TGTGCCAGTAGTATGGGGACATCGAACACCGGGGAGCTGTTTTTT.

This clone was detected a few times. The rearrangement links TRBV18 to TRBJ1-5, with TRBD1 matching 7 bases. The germline V gene has CDR1 KGHSH and CDR2 LQKENI. V gave up 4 bases and J gave up 11 bases; unmatched junction bases: 11. CDR3 length: 14 residues. This chain's CDR3 is CASSRDSISRTQHF. CDR3 bases: TGTGCCAGCTCACGGGACAGTATTTCGAGGACCCAGCATTTT.

The chain couples TRBV18 to TRBJ1-2; D is possibly TRBD1 (6 bases). Germline lookup yields CDR1 KGHSH and CDR2 LQKENI. V lost 2 bases and J lost 0, with 10 bases in between. This CDR3 spans 15 amino acids. The CDR3 DNA is TGTGCCAGCTCACCATCAGGGGATACTAACTATGGCTACACCTTC. The encoded protein is CASSPSGDTNYGYTF.

This clone was recorded only once. The chain is built from TRBV5-1 and TRBJ2-7, with 8 bases matching TRBD1. This CDR3 comprises 15 residues. V was pared by 3 bases and J by 3 bases, with 8 bases of the junction left unmatched. Germline CDR1 is SGHRS and CDR2 is YFSETQ. The CDR3 region has the DNA TGCGCCAGCAGCTCCCGAGGACAGGGCATCTACGAGCAGTACTTC. Amino acid sequence: CASSSRGQGIYEQYF.

V is TRBV20-1 and J is TRBJ2-7; 7 nucleotides match TRBD1. Germline lookup yields CDR1 DFQATT and CDR2 SNEGSKA (reference sequence). The CDR3 runs to 15 residues. J was trimmed by 0 bases and V by 4 bases; bases with no gene match: 9. The CDR3 spells CSATDRAYGSYEQYF. DNA for the CDR3: TGCAGTGCTACTGACAGGGCGTATGGCTCCTACGAGCAGTACTTC.

This clone was seen once. The genes are TRBV10-3 and TRBJ1-3, with D unclear. Germline V lookup: CDR1 ENHRY, CDR2 SYGVKD. The CDR3 is made up of 9 amino acids. Trimming took off 8 bases at V and 16 bases at J, with 12 bases between the two ends. In DNA, the CDR3 is TGTGCCATCCACTTGCCTAATTATTTT. Amino acids: CAIHLPNYF.

The chain employs TRBV15 and TRBJ1-1; D is unresolved. The V end lost 0 bases, the J end lost 5 bases, and 10 bases lay between the germline ends. This CDR3 is built from 14 residues. From germline, CDR1 is LNHNV and CDR2 YYDKDF (reference sequence). CDR3 amino acids: CATSRDPGRTEAFF. CDR3 in DNA: TGTGCCACCAGCAGAGATCCGGGAAGGACTGAAGCTTTCTTT.

The rearrangement links TRBV5-8 to TRBJ2-3; 10 nucleotides line up with TRBD2. After removal of 1 base from V and 4 bases from J, the junction contained 3 bases not matched to a gene. This CDR3 has 15 residues. The germline V gene encodes CDR1 SGHTS and CDR2 YDEGEE. The CDR3 sequence: CASSLRAGGPDTQYF. The CDR3 DNA reads as TGTGCCAGCAGCTTGCGAGCGGGAGGGCCAGATACGCAGTATTTT.

This chain links TRBV19 with TRBJ2-1; 10 bases are a match to TRBD1. The J segment lost 4 bases and the V segment lost 5 bases, leaving 5 bases of the junction unmatched. Germline V CDR1 and CDR2: LNHDA, SQIVND (reference sequence). The CDR3 sequence is 15 residues long. In DNA form, the CDR3 reads TGTGCCAGTAGTGACCGGGACAGGGGTTACAATGAGCAGTTCTTC. Translating it yields CASSDRDRGYNEQFF.

This clone came up once. This rearrangement joins TRBV12-3 or TRBV12-4 to TRBJ1-2, with 7 positions matching TRBD1. V dropped 5 bases and J dropped 10; count of bases not matched to a gene: 7. The CDR3 totals 12 residues. The CDR3 DNA reads as TGTGCCAGCAGTGGAATAGACAGGGCCTACACCTTC. Its translation is CASSGIDRAYTF.

The gene calls are TRBV5-4 and TRBJ2-6, with unresolved D. The V end lost 0 bases, the J end lost 0 bases, and 10 bases lay between the germline ends. CDR3 length equals 17 residues. Per germline, CDR1 SGHNT and CDR2 YYREEE (reference sequence). CDR3 sequence: CASSLDQFRSGANVLTF. The DNA of the CDR3 is TGTGCCAGCAGCTTGGACCAGTTCCGCTCTGGGGCCAACGTCCTGACTTTC.

J is TRBJ2-2 and V is TRBV19; 8 bases are shared with TRBD1. The germline gives CDR1 LNHDA, CDR2 SQIVND (reference sequence). The trim removed 2 bases at V and 4 bases at J, leaving 6 bases unmatched. The CDR3 contains 16 residues. The CDR3 DNA is TGTGCCAGTAGTATACAGGGGGCTACGGGCACCGGGGAGCTGTTTTTT. Its protein product is CASSIQGATGTGELFF. Supplemented by reference TRBV19 and TRBJ2-2, the full variable domain reads DGGITQSPKYLFRKEGQNVTLSCEQNLNHDAMYWYRQDPGQGLRLIYYSQIVNDFQKGDIAEGYSVSREKKESFPLTVTSAQKNPTAFYLCASSIQGATGTGELFFGEGSRLTVL.

The chain combines TRBV28 with TRBJ2-1, with 11 bases fitting TRBD2. V shed 6 bases, J shed 6 bases, and the junction held 10 bases outside the gene matches. Germline V CDR1 and CDR2: MDHEN, SYDVKM. The CDR3 extends over 16 amino acids. The CDR3 sequence: CASSPPGTSGLNEQFF. CDR3 bases: TGTGCCAGCAGCCCCCCCGGGACTAGCGGCCTCAATGAGCAGTTCTTC.

The count of this clone is one. The chain uses TRBV7-3 and TRBJ2-3, with 10 bases that match TRBD2. Germline CDR1 reads SGHTA; CDR2 reads FQGTGA. The CDR3 runs 14 residues. J gave up 4 bases and V 5 bases, and 3 bases lay outside the gene matches. The CDR3 bases are TGTGCCAGCAGCAGAGGGACTAGCGCAGATACGCAGTATTTT. This encodes CASSRGTSADTQYF.

This clone was picked up a small number of times. The rearrangement joins TRBV19 to TRBJ1-5; 8 bases agree with TRBD1. The CDR3 length is 14 residues. Trimming at V came to 10 bases and at J to 3 bases, leaving 8 bases not matched to a gene. The V gene's germline CDR1 is LNHDA and CDR2 SQIVND (reference sequence). This CDR3 reads CATKDRAINQPQHF. DNA for the CDR3: TGTGCCACAAAGGACAGGGCCATCAATCAGCCCCAGCATTTT.

This rearrangement joins TRBV7-2 to TRBJ1-6; D unclear. Germline lookup yields CDR1 SGHTA and CDR2 FQGNSA. The CDR3 totals 15 residues. V lost 5 bases and J lost 6, with 14 bases in between. CDR3 coding DNA: TGTGCCAGCAGCCCATTACAGCAGCCTAATTCACCCCTCCACTTT. It codes for CASSPLQQPNSPLHF.

This chain links TRBV10-3 with TRBJ2-5; 7 bases agree with TRBD1. V lost 6 bases and J lost 1; bases outside the gene matches: 5. Germline lookup yields CDR1 ENHRY and CDR2 SYGVKD. The CDR3 is made up of 14 amino acids. As DNA, the CDR3 is TGTGCCATCAGCCCGGGGACAGTCCAAGAGACCCAGTACTTC. This gives the protein CAISPGTVQETQYF.

The chain has TRBV7-3 and TRBJ2-1; D not certain. CDR1 and CDR2 from the germline V gene are SGHTA and FQGTGA. V was cut by 5 bases and J by 0 bases, with 11 bases left in between. The CDR3 has 15 amino acids. CDR3 sequence (DNA): TGTGCCAGCAGCCCCAACACAGTCTCCTACAATGAGCAGTTCTTC. This gives the protein CASSPNTVSYNEQFF. The entire variable domain, with the rest obtained from reference TRBV7-3 and TRBJ2-1, is as follows: GAGVSQTPSNKVTEKGKYVELRCDPISGHTALYWYRQSLGQGPEFLIYFQGTGAADDSGLPNDRFFAVRPEGSVSTLKIQRTERGDSAVYLCASSPNTVSYNEQFFGPGTRLTVL.

This rearrangement joins TRBV14 to TRBJ1-1; possible D gene TRBD1, 6 bases. Germline CDR1 SGHDN, CDR2 FVKESK. CDR3 length equals 17 residues. The V gene lost 0 bases and the J gene lost 3 bases, with 17 bases spanning the gap. CDR3: CASSQDLTGRGDTEAFF. CDR3 DNA sequence: TGTGCCAGCAGCCAAGATCTAACAGGGCGAGGGGACACTGAAGCTTTCTTT.

J is TRBJ2-7 and V is TRBV19; D might be TRBD1 (6 bases). The CDR3 has 13 residues. V shed 5 bases and J shed 7 bases, with 15 bases lying between them. The germline V gene encodes CDR1 LNHDA and CDR2 SQIVND (reference sequence). This CDR3 is CASSLFVGQEQYF. As DNA, the CDR3 is TGTGCCAGTAGTCTTTTTGTCGGACAGGAGCAGTACTTC. Full variable domain (outside the CDR3, taken from reference TRBV19 and TRBJ2-7): DGGITQSPKYLFRKEGQNVTLSCEQNLNHDAMYWYRQDPGQGLRLIYYSQIVNDFQKGDIAEGYSVSREKKESFPLTVTSAQKNPTAFYLCASSLFVGQEQYFGPGTRLTVT.

The chain recombines TRBV5-6 with TRBJ2-1; 8 bases match TRBD1. Germline V lookup: CDR1 SGHDT, CDR2 YYEEEE. This CDR3 comprises 15 residues. Germline trimming cut 2 bases from V and 3 bases from J; bases unmatched to any gene: 4. CDR3 loop: CASSLQGTGYNEQFF. Here the CDR3 DNA reads TGTGCCAGCAGCTTACAGGGGACAGGCTACAATGAGCAGTTCTTC. The whole variable domain, remainder taken from reference TRBV5-6 and TRBJ2-1, is DAGVTQSPTHLIKTRGQQVTLRCSPKSGHDTVSWYQQALGQGPQFIFQYYEEEERQRGNFPDRFSGHQFPNYSSELNVNALLLGDSALYLCASSLQGTGYNEQFFGPGTRLTVL.